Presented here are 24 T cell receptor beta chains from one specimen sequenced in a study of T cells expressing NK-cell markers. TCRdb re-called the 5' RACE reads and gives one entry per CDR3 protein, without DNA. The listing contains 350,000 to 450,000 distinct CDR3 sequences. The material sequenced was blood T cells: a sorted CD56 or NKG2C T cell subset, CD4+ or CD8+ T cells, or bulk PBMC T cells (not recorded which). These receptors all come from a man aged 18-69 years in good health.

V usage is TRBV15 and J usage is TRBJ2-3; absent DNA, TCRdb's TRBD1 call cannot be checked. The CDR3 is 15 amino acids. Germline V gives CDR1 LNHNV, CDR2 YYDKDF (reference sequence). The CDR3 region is CATSRSKTGRDTQYF.

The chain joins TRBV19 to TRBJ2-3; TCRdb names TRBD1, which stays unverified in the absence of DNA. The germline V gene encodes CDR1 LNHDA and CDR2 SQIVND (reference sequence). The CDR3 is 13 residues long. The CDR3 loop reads CASSMPGSDTQYF.

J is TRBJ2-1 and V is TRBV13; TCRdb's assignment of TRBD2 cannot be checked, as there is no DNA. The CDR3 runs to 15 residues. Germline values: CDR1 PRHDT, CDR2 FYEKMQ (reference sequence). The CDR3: CASSSPGLDYNEQFF. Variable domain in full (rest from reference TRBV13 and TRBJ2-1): AAGVIQSPRHLIKEKRETATLKCYPIPRHDTVYWYQQGPGQDPQFLISFYEKMQSDKGSIPDRFSAQQFSDYHSELNMSSLELGDSALYFCASSSPGLDYNEQFFGPGTRLTVL.

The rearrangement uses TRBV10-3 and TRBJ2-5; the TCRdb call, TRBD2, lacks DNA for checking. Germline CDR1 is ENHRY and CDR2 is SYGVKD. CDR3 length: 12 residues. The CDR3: CATSGPKETQYF.

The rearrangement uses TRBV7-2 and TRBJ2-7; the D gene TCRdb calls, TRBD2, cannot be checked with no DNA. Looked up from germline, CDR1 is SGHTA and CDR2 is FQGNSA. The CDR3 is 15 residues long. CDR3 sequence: CASSSSGLFPYEQYF.

CDR3 region: CSVRDRLNTGELFF. V gene TRBV29-1 combines with J gene TRBJ2-2; TCRdb gives TRBD1 as the D gene, but with no DNA this cannot be confirmed. The germline V gene encodes CDR1 SQVTM and CDR2 ANQGSEA. This CDR3 contains 14 residues.

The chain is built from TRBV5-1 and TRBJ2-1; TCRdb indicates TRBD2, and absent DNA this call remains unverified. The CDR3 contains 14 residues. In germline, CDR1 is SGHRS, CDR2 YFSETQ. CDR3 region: CASTTSHAYNEQFF.

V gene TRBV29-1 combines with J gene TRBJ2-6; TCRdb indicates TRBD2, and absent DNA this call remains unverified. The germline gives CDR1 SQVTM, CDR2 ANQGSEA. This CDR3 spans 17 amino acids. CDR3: CSAGAAGVSVGANVLTF.

CDR3: CASSPGSSGANVLTF. The chain is built from TRBV7-2 and TRBJ2-6; TCRdb outputs TRBD1, but without DNA this stays unchecked. This CDR3 contains 15 residues. The V gene's germline CDR1 is SGHTA and CDR2 FQGNSA.

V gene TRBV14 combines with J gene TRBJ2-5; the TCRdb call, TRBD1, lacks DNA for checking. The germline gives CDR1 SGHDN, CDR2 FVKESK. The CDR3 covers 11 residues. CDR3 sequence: CASSLPGTQYF.

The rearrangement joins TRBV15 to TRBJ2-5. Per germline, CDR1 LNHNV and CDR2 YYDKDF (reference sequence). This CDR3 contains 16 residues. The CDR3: CATSRNPWGSQETQYF.

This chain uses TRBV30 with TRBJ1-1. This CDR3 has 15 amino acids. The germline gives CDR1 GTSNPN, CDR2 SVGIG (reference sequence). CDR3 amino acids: CACLLPVFMNTEAFF.

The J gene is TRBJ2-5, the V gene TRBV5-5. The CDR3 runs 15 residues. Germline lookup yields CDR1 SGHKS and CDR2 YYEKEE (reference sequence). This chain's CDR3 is CASSWEMGIQETQYF.

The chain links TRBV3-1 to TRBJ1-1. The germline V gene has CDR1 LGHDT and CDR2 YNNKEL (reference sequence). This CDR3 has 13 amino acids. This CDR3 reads CASSQGDGTEAFF.

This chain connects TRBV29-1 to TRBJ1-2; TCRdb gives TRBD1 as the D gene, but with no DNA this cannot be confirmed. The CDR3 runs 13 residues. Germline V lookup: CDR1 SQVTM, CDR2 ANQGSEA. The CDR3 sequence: CSVDPGQRGGYTF.

The CDR3 sequence: CASGFKPKDTQYF. The gene calls are TRBV6-5 and TRBJ2-3. Germline V gives CDR1 MNHEY, CDR2 SVGAGI. The CDR3 totals 13 residues.

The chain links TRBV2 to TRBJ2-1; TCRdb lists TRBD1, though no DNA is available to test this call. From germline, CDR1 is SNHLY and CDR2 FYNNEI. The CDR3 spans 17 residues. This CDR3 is CASSERLGQGVVYEQFF.

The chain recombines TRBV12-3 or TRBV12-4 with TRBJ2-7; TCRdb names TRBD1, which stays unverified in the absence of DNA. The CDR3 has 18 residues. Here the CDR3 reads CASSFTPPRQVQPYEQYF.

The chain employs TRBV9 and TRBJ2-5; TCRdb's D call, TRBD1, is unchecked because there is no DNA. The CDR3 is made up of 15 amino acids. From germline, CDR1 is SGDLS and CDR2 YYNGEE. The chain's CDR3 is CASSPSDRRSETQYF.

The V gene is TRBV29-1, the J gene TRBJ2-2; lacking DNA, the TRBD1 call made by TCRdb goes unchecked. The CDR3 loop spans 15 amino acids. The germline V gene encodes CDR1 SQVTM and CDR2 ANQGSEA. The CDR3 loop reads CSAGQGAGDTGELFF.

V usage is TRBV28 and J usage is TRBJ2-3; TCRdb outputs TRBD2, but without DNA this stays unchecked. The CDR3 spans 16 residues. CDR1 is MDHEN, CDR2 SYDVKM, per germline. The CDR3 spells CASTPSGGASTDTQYF.

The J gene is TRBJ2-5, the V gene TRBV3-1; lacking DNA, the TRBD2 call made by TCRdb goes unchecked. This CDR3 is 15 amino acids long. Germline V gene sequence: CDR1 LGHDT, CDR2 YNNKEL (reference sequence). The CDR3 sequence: CASSPSGSRQETQYF.

The CDR3 here is CASHIHGELFF. V and J are TRBV12-3 or TRBV12-4 and TRBJ2-2. The CDR3 consists of 11 residues.

The CDR3 loop reads CASSVDATTPFYGYTF. This chain joins TRBV5-5 and TRBJ1-2; TCRdb's assignment of TRBD1 cannot be checked, as there is no DNA. Germline loops: CDR1 SGHKS, CDR2 YYEKEE (reference sequence). The length of the CDR3 is 16 residues.